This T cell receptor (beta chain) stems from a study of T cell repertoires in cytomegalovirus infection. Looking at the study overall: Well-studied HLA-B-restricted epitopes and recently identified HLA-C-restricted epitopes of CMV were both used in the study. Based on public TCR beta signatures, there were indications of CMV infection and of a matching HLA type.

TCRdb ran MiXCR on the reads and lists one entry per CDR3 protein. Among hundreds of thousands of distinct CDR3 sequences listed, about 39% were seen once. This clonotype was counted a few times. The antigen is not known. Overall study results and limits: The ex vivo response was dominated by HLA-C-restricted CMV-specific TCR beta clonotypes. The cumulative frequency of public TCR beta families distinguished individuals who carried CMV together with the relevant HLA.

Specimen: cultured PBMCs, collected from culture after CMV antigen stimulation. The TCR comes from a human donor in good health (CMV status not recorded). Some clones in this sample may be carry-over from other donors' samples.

This chain's CDR3 is CASSLSGRGGQPQHF. For the CDR3, the DNA is TGTGCCAGCAGCTTAAGTGGTAGGGGAGGTCAGCCCCAGCATTTT. J is TRBJ1-5 and V is TRBV7-7; a possible D gene is TRBD1 (5 bases). The CDR3 covers 15 residues. Per the germline V gene, CDR1 is SSHAT and CDR2 is FNYEAQ (reference sequence). The V gene lost 2 bases and the J gene lost 6 bases, with 14 bases spanning the gap. Full variable domain (outside the CDR3, taken from reference TRBV7-7 and TRBJ1-5): GAGVSQSPRYKVTKRGQDVTLRCDPISSHATLYWYQQALGQGPEFLTYFNYEAQPDKSGLPSDRFSAERPEGSISTLTIQRTEQRDSAMYRCASSLSGRGGQPQHFGDGTRLSIL.